Listed below are T cell receptor beta chains from one sample, sequenced in a study of chemoradiotherapy in HPV16-positive cancers. The protocol was immunoSEQ multiplex PCR, while the TCRdb copy is restricted to in-frame clones and leaves out a portion. This sample has about 8,000 clones, with roughly 90% found just once. Specimen: tumor tissue, collected from a patient who underwent chemoradiotherapy. These receptors were collected from a human donor with HPV-associated anogenital cancer. Both conserved end residues are part of each CDR3. Fields, in order: CDR3 DNA, CDR3 protein, clone size, J gene, V gene, D gene. The D gene is left open where the match is weak. The size of a clone is reported for some rows only, either as once, few or many, or as a class for expanded clones.

TGTGCCAGCAGCCTATCAATCCGGAACACTGAAGCTTTCTTT CASSLSIRNTEAFF . TRBJ1-1 TRBV7-2 .
TGCGCCAGCAGCTTGTCCCAGTCGGGAAACACCATATATTTT CASSLSQSGNTIYF . TRBJ1-3 TRBV5-1 .
TGTGCCAGCAGCGTGCAGGGAACAGATACGCAGTATTTT CASSVQGTDTQYF . TRBJ2-3 TRBV7-9 .
TGTGCCAGCAGCTCAGGGACTAGCGGGATTCAGTACGAGCAGTACTTC CASSSGTSGIQYEQYF once TRBJ2-7 TRBV5-4 TRBD2
TGTGCCAGCAGCTTAGGGGGGGTGGCTGAAGCTTTCTTT CASSLGGVAEAFF . TRBJ1-1 TRBV7-9 .
TGTGCCGGCTTAGCGGGAGTGGCAGAGACCCAGTACTTC CAGLAGVAETQYF . TRBJ2-5 TRBV30 TRBD2
TGTGCCAGCTCACCCACGATGACGAATTCACCCCTCCACTTT CASSPTMTNSPLHF . TRBJ1-6 TRBV18 .
TGTGCCAGTAGTTCTTGGACCCGTGGAGATACGCAGTATTTT CASSSWTRGDTQYF . TRBJ2-3 TRBV19 .
TGTGCTAGTGGTTCCCCCGCAAGCGGGGGGGCCTGGAACACCGGGGAGCTGTTTTTT CASGSPASGGAWNTGELFF . TRBJ2-2 TRBV12-5 TRBD2
TGTGCCAGCAGCTTAGGCAAGGAGGTCTGGGACTATGGCTACACCTTC CASSLGKEVWDYGYTF . TRBJ1-2 TRBV11-2 .
TGTGCCAGCAGTCGGGACAGGGGCCTCCACGGCAATCAGCCCCAGCATTTT CASSRDRGLHGNQPQHF once TRBJ1-5 TRBV7-9 TRBD1
TGTGCCAGCGGGAGAGGGAGCACAGATACGCAGTATTTT CASGRGSTDTQYF . TRBJ2-3 TRBV9 .
TGTGCCACCAGCGACGGACAGGGCACGACAGATACGCAGTATTTT CATSDGQGTTDTQYF . TRBJ2-3 TRBV15 TRBD1
TGTGCCAGCAGCGTAGATGGCACCGGGAACTATGGCTACACCTTC CASSVDGTGNYGYTF . TRBJ1-2 TRBV9 .
TGTGCCAGTCACTCGGGACAGGGGAGCACTGAAGCTTTCTTT CASHSGQGSTEAFF once TRBJ1-1 TRBV27 TRBD1
TGCGCCAGCAGCTTGGAAGGGTCAGGGGGCGCAGATACGCAGTATTTT CASSLEGSGGADTQYF . TRBJ2-3 TRBV5-1 TRBD1
TGTGCCAGCAGCTTAACCTGGGCCGACTACAATGAGCAGTTCTTC CASSLTWADYNEQFF . TRBJ2-1 TRBV7-3 .
TGCGCCAGCAGCTTGGCCGGCAGAAATAACTATGGCTACACCTTC CASSLAGRNNYGYTF . TRBJ1-2 TRBV5-1 .
TGTGCCAGTAGTTCGACAGGGGGCTCGGGAGGCTACACCTTC CASSSTGGSGGYTF . TRBJ1-2 TRBV19 TRBD1
TGCAGCGTTGAACTCGGAGGGACCTTC CSVELGGTF . TRBJ1-2 TRBV29-1 .
TGTGCCAGCAGCTTGCTCCGGCAAGAGACCCAGTACTTC CASSLLRQETQYF . TRBJ2-5 TRBV5-5 .
TGTGCCAGCAGCTTACCGACAGGGTGGACAGATACGCAGTATTTT CASSLPTGWTDTQYF . TRBJ2-3 TRBV7-9 TRBD1
TGTGCCAGCAGCTCCAGACTAGCGGGAGCGTCCAATGAGCAGTTCTTC CASSSRLAGASNEQFF . TRBJ2-1 TRBV7-2 TRBD2
TGTGCCAGTTCCCCCGATCCCCGAGAGGTGAACACTGAAGCTTTCTTT CASSPDPREVNTEAFF . TRBJ1-1 TRBV19 .
TGTGCCAGCAGCCAAGACCTCCCCAGGACTTATCTCACTGAAGCTTTCTTT CASSQDLPRTYLTEAFF . TRBJ1-1 TRBV4-2 .
TGTGCCAGCTCACCACTCCTGGGACAGCTCACAGATACGCAGTATTTT CASSPLLGQLTDTQYF once TRBJ2-3 TRBV18 TRBD1
TGTGCCAGCAGCCCCGACAGGGATGAGCAGTTCTTC CASSPDRDEQFF . TRBJ2-1 TRBV7-9 TRBD1
TGTGCCAGCAGTGTGACCACACCAAGCACCATATATTTT CASSVTTPSTIYF . TRBJ1-3 TRBV2 .
TGCGCCAGCAGCGATGACCCTAGGAATACGCAGTATTTT CASSDDPRNTQYF . TRBJ2-3 TRBV5-1 .
TGTGCCAGCAGTCCAGGACATTATAATTCACCCCTCCACTTT CASSPGHYNSPLHF . TRBJ1-6 TRBV28 .
TGTGCCAGCAGCTTGGCCAGGGGGACTAGCACAGATACGCAGTATTTT CASSLARGTSTDTQYF . TRBJ2-3 TRBV5-6 .
TGTGCCAGCTCACCTACGAGGGATCAGCCCCAGCATTTT CASSPTRDQPQHF . TRBJ1-5 TRBV18 .
TGTGCCAGTAGTGGGCAGTCATATGGCTACACCTTC CASSGQSYGYTF . TRBJ1-2 TRBV19 .
TGTGCCAGCAGTGTACAGGGAAATAATTCACCCCTCCACTTT CASSVQGNNSPLHF few TRBJ1-6 TRBV6-1 .
TGTGCCAGCAGTCGGCGGGGGAGTGACTATGGCTACACCTTC CASSRRGSDYGYTF . TRBJ1-2 TRBV2 .
TGTGCCAGCAGCTTAAGTCCTTCCGACACTGAAGCTTTCTTT CASSLSPSDTEAFF . TRBJ1-1 TRBV7-9 .
TGTGCCAGCAGCTTAGTTCCGGGTCCCGCAACTAATGAAAAACTGTTTTTT CASSLVPGPATNEKLFF . TRBJ1-4 TRBV7-6 .